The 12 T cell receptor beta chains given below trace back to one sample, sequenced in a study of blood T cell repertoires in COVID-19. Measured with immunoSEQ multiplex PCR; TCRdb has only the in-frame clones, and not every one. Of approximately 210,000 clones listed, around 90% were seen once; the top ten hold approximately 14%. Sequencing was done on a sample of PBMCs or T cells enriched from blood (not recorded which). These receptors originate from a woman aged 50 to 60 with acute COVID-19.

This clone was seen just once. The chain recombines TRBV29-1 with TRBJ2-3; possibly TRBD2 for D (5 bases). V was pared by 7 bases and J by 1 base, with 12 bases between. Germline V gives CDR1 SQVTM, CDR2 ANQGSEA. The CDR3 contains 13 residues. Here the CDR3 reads CSAGGAGTDTQYF. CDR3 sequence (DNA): TGCAGCGCCGGAGGTGCAGGCACAGATACGCAGTATTTT.

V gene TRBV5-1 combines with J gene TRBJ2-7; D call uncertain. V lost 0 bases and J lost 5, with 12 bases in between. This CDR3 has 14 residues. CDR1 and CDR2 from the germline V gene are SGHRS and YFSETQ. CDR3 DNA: TGCGCCAGCAGCTTGGCCATCAGTAACGACGAGCAGTACTTC. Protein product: CASSLAISNDEQYF. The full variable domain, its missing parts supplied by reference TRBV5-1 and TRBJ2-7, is KAGVTQTPRYLIKTRGQQVTLSCSPISGHRSVSWYQQTPGQGLQFLFEYFSETQRNKGNFPGRFSGRQFSNSRSEMNVSTLELGDSALYLCASSLAISNDEQYFGPGTRLTVT.

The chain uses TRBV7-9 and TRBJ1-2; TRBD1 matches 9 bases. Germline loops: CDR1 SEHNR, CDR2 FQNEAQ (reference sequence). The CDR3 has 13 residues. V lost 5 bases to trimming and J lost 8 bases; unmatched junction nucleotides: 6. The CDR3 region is CASSPTGGWGYTF. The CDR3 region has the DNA TGTGCCAGCAGCCCAACAGGGGGCTGGGGCTACACCTTC.

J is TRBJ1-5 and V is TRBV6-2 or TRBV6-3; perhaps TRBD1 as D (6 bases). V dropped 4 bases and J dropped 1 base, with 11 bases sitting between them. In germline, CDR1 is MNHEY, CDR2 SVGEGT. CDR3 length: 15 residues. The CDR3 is CASSLQGLSNQPQHF. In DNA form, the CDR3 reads TGTGCCAGCAGTTTACAGGGTCTAAGCAATCAGCCCCAGCATTTT.

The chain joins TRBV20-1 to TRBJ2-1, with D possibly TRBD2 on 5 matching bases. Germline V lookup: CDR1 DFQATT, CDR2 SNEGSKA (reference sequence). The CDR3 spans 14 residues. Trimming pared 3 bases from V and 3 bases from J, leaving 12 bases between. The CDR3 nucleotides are TGCAGTGCTAGTGAGGAAGCGGACTACAATGAGCAGTTCTTC. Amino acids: CSASEEADYNEQFF.

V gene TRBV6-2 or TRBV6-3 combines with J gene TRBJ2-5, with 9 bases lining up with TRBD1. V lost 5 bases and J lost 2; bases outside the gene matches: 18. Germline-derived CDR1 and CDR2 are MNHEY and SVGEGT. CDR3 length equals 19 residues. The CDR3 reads CASSPSRQGDPRRQETQYF. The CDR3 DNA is TGTGCCAGCAGTCCCTCCCGACAGGGGGACCCCCGTCGGCAAGAGACCCAGTACTTC.

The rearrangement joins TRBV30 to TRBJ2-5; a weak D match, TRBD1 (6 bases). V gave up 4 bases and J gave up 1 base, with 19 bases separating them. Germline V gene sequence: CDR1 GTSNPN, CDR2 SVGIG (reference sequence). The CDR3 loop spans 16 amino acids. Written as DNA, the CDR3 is TGTGCCTGGAACCATCCAGGGGCCCTCCCCCAAGAGACCCAGTACTTC. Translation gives CAWNHPGALPQETQYF.

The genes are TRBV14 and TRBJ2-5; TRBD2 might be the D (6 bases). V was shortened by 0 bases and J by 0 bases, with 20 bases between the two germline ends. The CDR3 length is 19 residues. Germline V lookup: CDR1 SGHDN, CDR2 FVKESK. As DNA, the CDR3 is TGTGCCAGCAGCCAAGATGGGTCAGGGTTGGCGGGGCACCAAGAGACCCAGTACTTC. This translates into CASSQDGSGLAGHQETQYF.

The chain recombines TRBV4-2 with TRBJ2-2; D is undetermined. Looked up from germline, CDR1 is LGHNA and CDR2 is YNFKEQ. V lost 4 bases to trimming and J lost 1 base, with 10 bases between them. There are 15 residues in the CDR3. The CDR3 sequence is CASSPLAQNTGELFF. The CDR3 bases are TGTGCCAGCAGCCCACTCGCGCAGAACACCGGGGAGCTGTTTTTT.

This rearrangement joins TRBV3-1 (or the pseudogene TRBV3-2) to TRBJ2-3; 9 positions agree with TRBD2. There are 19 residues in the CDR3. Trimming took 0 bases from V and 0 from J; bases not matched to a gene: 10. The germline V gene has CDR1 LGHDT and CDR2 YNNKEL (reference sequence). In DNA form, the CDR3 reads TGTGCCAGCAGCCAAGATCTCCTAGCGGGATCGACTAGCACAGATACGCAGTATTTT. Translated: CASSQDLLAGSTSTDTQYF.

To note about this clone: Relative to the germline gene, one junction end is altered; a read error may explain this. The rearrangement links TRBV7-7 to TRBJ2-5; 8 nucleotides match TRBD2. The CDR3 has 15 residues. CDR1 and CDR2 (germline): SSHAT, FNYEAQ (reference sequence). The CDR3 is CASSLRGGSEETQYF. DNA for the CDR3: TGTGCTAGCAGCTTACGGGGGGGTTCAGAAGAGACCCAGTACTTC.

CDR3 nucleotides: TGCAGTGCTAGAGACCAAGCGGGGCGGTACTTC. Protein product: CSARDQAGRYF. The J gene is TRBJ2-7, the V gene TRBV20-1; 7 bases map to TRBD2. In germline, CDR1 is DFQATT, CDR2 SNEGSKA (reference sequence). CDR3 length equals 11 residues. V was clipped by 0 bases and J by 12 bases; unmatched bases: 5.